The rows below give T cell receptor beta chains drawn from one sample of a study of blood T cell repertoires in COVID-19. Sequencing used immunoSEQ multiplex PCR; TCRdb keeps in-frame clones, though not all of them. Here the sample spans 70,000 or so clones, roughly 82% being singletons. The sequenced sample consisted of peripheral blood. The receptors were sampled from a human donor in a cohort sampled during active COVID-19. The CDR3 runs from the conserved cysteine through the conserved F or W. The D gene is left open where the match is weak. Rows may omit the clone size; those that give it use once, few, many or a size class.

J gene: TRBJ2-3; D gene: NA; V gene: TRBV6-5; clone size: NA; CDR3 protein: CASSLGLRTDTQYF; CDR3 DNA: TGTGCCAGCAGCCTCGGTCTTCGCACAGATACGCAGTATTTT
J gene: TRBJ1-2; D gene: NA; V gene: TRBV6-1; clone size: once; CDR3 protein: CASSETGLRGYTF; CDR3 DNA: TGTGCCAGCAGTGAGACAGGACTTCGTGGCTACACCTTC
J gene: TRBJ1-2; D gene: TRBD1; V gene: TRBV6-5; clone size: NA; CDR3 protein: CASRSTGGNGYTF; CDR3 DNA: TGTGCCAGCAGGTCAACAGGGGGAAATGGCTACACCTTC
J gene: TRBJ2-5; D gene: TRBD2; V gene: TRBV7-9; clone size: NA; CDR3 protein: CASTLAGGETQYF; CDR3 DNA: TGTGCCAGCACCCTCGCGGGGGGAGAGACCCAGTACTTC
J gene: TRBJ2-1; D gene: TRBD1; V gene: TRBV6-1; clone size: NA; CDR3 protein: CASSEGLGDRGINEQFF; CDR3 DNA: TGTGCCAGCAGTGAAGGATTAGGAGACAGGGGTATTAATGAGCAGTTCTTC
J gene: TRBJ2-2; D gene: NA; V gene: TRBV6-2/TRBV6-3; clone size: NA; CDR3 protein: CASSPRGEVGPGELFF; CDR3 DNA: TGTGCCAGCAGCCCCCGCGGGGAGGTGGGTCCCGGGGAGCTGTTTTTT
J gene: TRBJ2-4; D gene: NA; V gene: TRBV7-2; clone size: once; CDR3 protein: CASSSGRDHIQYF; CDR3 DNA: TGTGCCAGCAGCTCTGGCCGGGATCACATTCAGTACTTC
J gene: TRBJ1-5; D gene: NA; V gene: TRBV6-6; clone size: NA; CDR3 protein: CASSFPSVRSNQPQHF; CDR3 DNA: TGTGCCAGCAGTTTCCCCTCGGTGAGGAGCAATCAGCCCCAGCATTTT
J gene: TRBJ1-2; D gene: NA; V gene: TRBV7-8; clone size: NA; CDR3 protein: CASSRGAGTNGYTF; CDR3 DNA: TGTGCCAGCAGCCGAGGCGCGGGGACGAATGGCTACACCTTC
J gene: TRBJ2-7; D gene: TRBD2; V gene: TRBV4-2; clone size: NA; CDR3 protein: CASSQVSGGPLREQYF; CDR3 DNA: TGTGCCAGCAGCCAAGTTAGCGGGGGGCCCCTCCGCGAGCAGTACTTC
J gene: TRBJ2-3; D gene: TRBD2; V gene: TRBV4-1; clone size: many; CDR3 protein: CASGTGGLGTDTQYF; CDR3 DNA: TGCGCCAGCGGCACGGGAGGCCTGGGCACAGATACGCAGTATTTT
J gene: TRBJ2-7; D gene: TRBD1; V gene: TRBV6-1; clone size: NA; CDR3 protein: CASSAHPPGQGHYEQYF; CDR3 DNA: TGTGCCAGCAGTGCCCACCCTCCGGGACAGGGACACTACGAGCAGTACTTC
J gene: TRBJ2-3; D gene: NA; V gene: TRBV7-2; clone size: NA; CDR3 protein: CASSPPSAGTDTQYF; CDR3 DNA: TGTGCCAGCAGCCCACCAAGCGCCGGAACAGATACGCAGTATTTT
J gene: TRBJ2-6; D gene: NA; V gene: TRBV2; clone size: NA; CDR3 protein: CASSGQAHSGANVLTF; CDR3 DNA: TGTGCCAGCAGTGGACAGGCTCACTCTGGGGCCAACGTCCTGACTTTC
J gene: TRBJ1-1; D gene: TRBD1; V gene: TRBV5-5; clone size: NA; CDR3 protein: CASSLRTGAGNTEAFF; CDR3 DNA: TGTGCCAGCAGCTTAAGGACAGGGGCGGGGAACACTGAAGCTTTCTTT
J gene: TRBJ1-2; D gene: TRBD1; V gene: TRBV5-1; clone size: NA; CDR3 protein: CASSLDRGLNGYTF; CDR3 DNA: TGCGCCAGCAGTTTGGACAGGGGGCTAAATGGCTACACCTTC